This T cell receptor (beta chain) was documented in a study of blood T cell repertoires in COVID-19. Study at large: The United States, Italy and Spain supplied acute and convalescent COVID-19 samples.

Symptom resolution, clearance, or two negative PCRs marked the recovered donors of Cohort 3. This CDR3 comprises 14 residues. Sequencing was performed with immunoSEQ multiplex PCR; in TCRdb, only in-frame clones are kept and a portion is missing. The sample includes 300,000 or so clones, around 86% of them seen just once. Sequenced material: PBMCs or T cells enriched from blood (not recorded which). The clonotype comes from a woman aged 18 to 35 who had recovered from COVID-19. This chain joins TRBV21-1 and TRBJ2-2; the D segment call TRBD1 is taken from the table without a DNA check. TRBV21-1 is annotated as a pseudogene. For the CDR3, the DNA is TGTGCCAGCGCAGTCCGGCAGGGGACCGGGGAGCTGTTTTTT. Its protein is CASAVRQGTGELFF.